These 10 T cell receptor beta chains were all obtained from the same sample, sequenced in a study of T cell repertoires in cytomegalovirus infection. TCRdb redid the calling of the reads with MiXCR, one entry per CDR3 protein. Of around 630,000 distinct CDR3 sequences listed, roughly 24% were seen once; the top ten hold 6.5% to 10%. Sequenced: CD8+ T cells from PBMCs. Receptor source: a human donor in good health (CMV status not recorded). Some clones in this sample may be carry-over from other donors' samples.

Many counts were recorded for this clonotype. The chain uses TRBV6-1 and TRBJ2-7; 9 bases fit TRBD2. The V segment lost 6 bases and the J segment 7 bases; nucleotides outside the gene matches: 13. Germline values: CDR1 MNHNS, CDR2 SASEGT. CDR3 length: 15 residues. The CDR3 protein is CASRSTSSGVLEQYF. The CDR3 DNA follows: TGTGCCAGCAGATCTACCTCTAGCGGGGTGCTGGAGCAGTACTTC.

This clonotype was detected many times. The CDR3 region has the DNA TGTGCCAGCAGGGGGGGGGCGCGCGCTGAAGCTTTCTTT. Its protein product is CASRGGARAEAFF. This chain links TRBV7-6 with TRBJ1-1, with TRBD1 as a possible D gene (6 bases). Germline CDR1 reads SGHVS; CDR2 reads FNYEAQ. CDR3 size: 13 residues. Trimming left V 6 bases short and J 6 bases short, with 14 bases between.

Regarding this clonotype: This may be a read error, as it is one base from a much larger clone. The chain joins TRBV4-2 to TRBJ2-1; maybe TRBD2 (6 bases). In germline, CDR1 is LGHNA, CDR2 YNFKEQ. The CDR3 is 16 residues long. V was shortened by 0 bases and J by 4 bases, with 13 bases between the two germline ends. CDR3 sequence: CASSQDRAGRYNEQFF. The CDR3, as DNA: TGTGCCAGCAGCCAAGATAGGGCGGGGAGGTACAATGAGCAGTTCTTC.

This clonotype was seen only once. A much larger clonotype is one base distant, so this may be a read error. This chain joins TRBV12-3 or TRBV12-4 and TRBJ2-1; TRBD2 is a possible D gene (6 bases). This CDR3 is 16 amino acids long. V lost 7 bases to trimming and J lost 7 bases, with 23 bases between them. The CDR3, as DNA: TGTGCCAGCACCTCGACCTTGATTCGCGCGGGGAATGAGCAGTTCTTC. Amino acids: CASTSTLIRAGNEQFF.

This clonotype was detected many times. At one of its ends the junction is not consistent with the germline gene, which may arise from a read error. This chain uses TRBV5-6 with TRBJ1-5; no reliable D call. The germline V gene encodes CDR1 SGHDT and CDR2 YYEEEE. The CDR3 runs to 13 residues. This CDR3 reads CASSLGNNQPQHF. CDR3 nucleotide sequence: TGTGCCAGCAGTTTGGGTAACAATCAGCCCCAGCATTTT.

In its sample, this clonotype was seen many times. The chain is built from TRBV4-1 and TRBJ1-4, with unresolved D. The CDR3 totals 11 residues. The germline V gene encodes CDR1 MGHRA and CDR2 YSYEKL. The V and J ends lost 3 bases and 13 bases respectively, with 9 bases between them. DNA for the CDR3: TGCGCCAGCAGCCACGGGGAAGGACTGTTTTTT. Protein sequence: CASSHGEGLFF.

V and J are TRBV2 and TRBJ2-7; D is possibly TRBD2 (5 bases). This CDR3 spans 11 amino acids. From germline, CDR1 is SNHLY and CDR2 FYNNEI. The germline V and J ends were trimmed by 6 bases and 6 bases, with 9 bases remaining between them. The CDR3 sequence is CASSSRVEQYV. The CDR3 bases are TGTGCCAGCAGCTCGAGGGTCGAGCAGTACGTC.

This clonotype appeared many times. The chain uses TRBV7-9 and TRBJ1-2; no firm D call. The V end lost 5 bases, the J end lost 3 bases, and 10 bases lay between the germline ends. Germline V gene data show CDR1 as SEHNR and CDR2 as FQNEAQ (reference sequence). The CDR3 spans 13 residues. DNA of the CDR3: TGTGCCAGCAGCGGAGACGCAGACTATGGCTACACCTTC. Translation: CASSGDADYGYTF.

This clonotype was observed a handful of times. CDR3: CASNPVGTGSYEQYF. The CDR3 bases are TGTGCCAGCAACCCCGTGGGGACAGGGTCCTACGAGCAGTACTTC. The chain carries TRBV27 and TRBJ2-7, with 9 bases identical to TRBD1. Germline CDR1 is MNHEY and CDR2 is SMNVEV (reference sequence). The CDR3 contains 15 residues. With 7 bases clipped from V and 1 base from J, the junction kept 8 bases outside the gene matches.

CDR3 in DNA: TGTGCCAGCAGTTTAGAGGGCGGAGGACGATGGTATGGCTACACCTTC. It is translated as CASSLEGGGRWYGYTF. V usage is TRBV27 and J usage is TRBJ1-2, with D uncertain. This CDR3 has 16 amino acids. From germline, CDR1 is MNHEY and CDR2 SMNVEV (reference sequence). Trimming stripped 2 bases from V and 5 bases from J, with 18 bases between.